Below are 25 T cell receptor beta chains sequenced from a single sample in a study of PD-1 blockade in classical Hodgkin lymphoma. TCRdb keeps only in-frame clones here, not all; method: immunoSEQ multiplex PCR. This sample has around 25,000 clones, with approximately 79% found just once. Time point in this sample: cycle 4 day 1 (C4D1), after five to seven weeks of nivolumab. Brentuximab vedotin exposure varied among the patients, all of whom had relapsed after autologous stem cell transplantation. The CD4+ T cells used were purified from thawed PBMCs through magnetic negative selection. Sequenced here: CD4+ T cells from blood, sampled before the fourth cycle of nivolumab. The receptors originated from a human donor with classical Hodgkin lymphoma.

The V and J genes are TRBV6-6 and TRBJ1-5; D is undetermined. Germline loops: CDR1 MNHNY, CDR2 SVGAGI (reference sequence). V dropped 6 bases and J dropped 3 bases, with 15 bases sitting between them. The CDR3 loop spans 15 amino acids. The CDR3 sequence: CASRHKDADNQPQHF. The CDR3 bases are TGTGCCAGCAGACACAAGGACGCAGACAATCAGCCCCAGCATTTT.

V is TRBV9 and J is TRBJ1-1; D is unresolved. Per germline, CDR1 SGDLS and CDR2 YYNGEE. V was pared by 5 bases and J by 1 base, with 12 bases between. CDR3 length equals 14 residues. CDR3 region: CASSLGQTNTEAFF. The DNA of the CDR3 is TGTGCCAGCAGTTTAGGGCAGACGAACACTGAAGCTTTCTTT.

The chain recombines TRBV15 with TRBJ2-7, with D perhaps TRBD2 (6 bases). Per germline, CDR1 LNHNV and CDR2 YYDKDF (reference sequence). V lost 3 bases and J lost 3, with 9 bases in between. The CDR3 covers 13 residues. The CDR3 sequence: CATSSRGIYEQYF. CDR3 nucleotides: TGTGCCACCAGCAGTCGGGGGATCTACGAGCAGTACTTC.

The gene calls are TRBV7-2 and TRBJ1-2; the D gene is possibly TRBD1 (5 bases). CDR1 and CDR2 (germline): SGHTA, FQGNSA. Trimming removed 5 bases at V and 0 bases at J, with 7 bases between. This CDR3 is built from 13 residues. The DNA for the CDR3 is TGTGCCAGCAGCCGGGACGCTAACTATGGCTACACCTTC. It yields the protein CASSRDANYGYTF. The full variable domain, completed using reference TRBV7-2 and TRBJ1-2, is GAGVSQSPSNKVTEKGKDVELRCDPISGHTALYWYRQSLGQGLEFLIYFQGNSAPDKSGLPSDRFSAERTGGSVSTLTIQRTQQEDSAVYLCASSRDANYGYTFGSGTRLTVV.

The chain couples TRBV6-6 to TRBJ2-2; no clear D gene. The CDR3 consists of 13 residues. Germline-derived CDR1 and CDR2 are MNHNY and SVGAGI (reference sequence). V was shortened by 6 bases and J by 5 bases, with 10 bases between the two germline ends. CDR3: CASSPRSTGELFF. For the CDR3, the DNA is TGTGCCAGCAGCCCTAGGTCGACCGGGGAGCTGTTTTTT.

The chain carries TRBV5-4 and TRBJ2-1; TRBD1 matches at 11 bases. Germline assignment: CDR1 SGHNT and CDR2 YYREEE (reference sequence). This CDR3 is 15 amino acids long. The V gene end was trimmed by 4 bases and the J gene end by 3 bases; junction bases not matched to a gene: 3. Written as DNA, the CDR3 is TGTGCCAGCAGCCCCGGGACAGGGGGCTACAATGAGCAGTTCTTC. This codes for CASSPGTGGYNEQFF.

The chain is built from TRBV2 and TRBJ1-5; D gene uncertain. Trimming cost V 6 bases and J 4 bases, with 16 bases left between them. The germline gives CDR1 SNHLY, CDR2 FYNNEI. The CDR3 consists of 15 residues. The CDR3 is CASSKGSYSNQPQHF. The CDR3 nucleotides read TGTGCCAGCAGCAAAGGGTCATATTCTAATCAGCCCCAGCATTTT. Full variable domain (remainder filled in from reference TRBV2 and TRBJ1-5): EPEVTQTPSHQVTQMGQEVILRCVPISNHLYFYWYRQILGQKVEFLVSFYNNEISEKSEIFDDQFSVERPDGSNFTLKIRSTKLEDSAMYFCASSKGSYSNQPQHFGDGTRLSIL.

The rearrangement uses TRBV29-1 and TRBJ1-5; D might be TRBD1 (6 bases). This CDR3 is built from 12 residues. CDR1 and CDR2 (germline): SQVTM, ANQGSEA. Trimming pared 6 bases from V and 4 bases from J, leaving 10 bases between. CDR3 region: CSVGGWNQPQHF. The CDR3 nucleotides are TGCAGCGTCGGGGGCTGGAATCAGCCCCAGCATTTT.

Written as DNA, the CDR3 is TGTGCCAGCAGCTCTCAGCGGGGGGGAAACACCGGGGAGCTGTTTTTT. This translates into CASSSQRGGNTGELFF. The V and J genes are TRBV5-4 and TRBJ2-2; 10 bases are shared with TRBD2. Germline V gene lookup returns CDR1 SGHNT and CDR2 YYREEE (reference sequence). The V and J ends lost 3 bases and 2 bases, in that order; junction bases with no gene match: 4. CDR3 length: 16 residues.

This clone was counted a single time. CDR3 sequence: CASSLGQGEETQYF. CDR3 in DNA: TGTGCCAGCAGCTTGGGACAGGGGGAAGAGACCCAGTACTTC. The chain carries TRBV2 and TRBJ2-5, with 11 bases aligning to TRBD1. V lost 6 bases to trimming and J lost 3 bases; unmatched junction nucleotides: 3. This CDR3 is 14 amino acids long. Per germline, CDR1 SNHLY and CDR2 FYNNEI.

The chain carries TRBV6-1 and TRBJ2-1; D may be TRBD2 (5 bases). Germline V CDR1 and CDR2: MNHNS, SASEGT. This CDR3 has 12 residues. V shed 6 bases and J shed 6 bases, with 9 bases lying between them. The CDR3 nucleotides are TGTGCCAGCAGGTCACTAGGCAATGAGCAGTTCTTC. Residues: CASRSLGNEQFF.

The chain couples TRBV5-6 to TRBJ1-5, with a possible D match to TRBD1 (6 bases). The V gene lost 0 bases and the J gene lost 2 bases, with 9 bases spanning the gap. Germline V lookup: CDR1 SGHDT, CDR2 YYEEEE. This CDR3 has 15 residues. CDR3 region: CASSLGQARNQPQHF. CDR3 nucleotide sequence: TGTGCCAGCAGCTTGGGACAGGCCCGCAATCAGCCCCAGCATTTT. Combining the CDR3 with reference TRBV5-6 and TRBJ1-5 gives the whole variable domain DAGVTQSPTHLIKTRGQQVTLRCSPKSGHDTVSWYQQALGQGPQFIFQYYEEEERQRGNFPDRFSGHQFPNYSSELNVNALLLGDSALYLCASSLGQARNQPQHFGDGTRLSIL.

The chain uses TRBV7-9 and TRBJ1-2; D is uncertain. With 0 bases removed from V and 8 bases from J, the gap between germline ends came to 10 bases. The CDR3 loop spans 13 amino acids. Germline CDR1 reads SEHNR; CDR2 reads FQNEAQ (reference sequence). As DNA, the CDR3 is TGTGCCAGCAGCTTAGCTGGTAAAGGAGGCTACACCTTC. Translation: CASSLAGKGGYTF.

This chain uses TRBV5-1 with TRBJ2-3, with 14 bases aligning to TRBD2. The CDR3 length is 17 residues. CDR1 and CDR2 from the germline V gene are SGHRS and YFSETQ. V lost 3 bases to trimming and J lost 6 bases; unmatched junction nucleotides: 9. This CDR3 is CASSSGGTSGGGDTQYF. CDR3 DNA: TGCGCCAGCAGCTCGGGTGGGACTAGCGGGGGCGGCGATACGCAGTATTTT.

The chain couples TRBV11-3 to TRBJ2-3; 10 bases fit TRBD2. CDR3 size: 17 residues. The J segment lost 6 bases and the V segment lost 5 bases, leaving 14 bases of the junction unmatched. Germline CDR1 and CDR2: SGHNT and YENEEA. The CDR3 here is CASSPGRSGGARDTQYF. CDR3 in DNA: TGTGCCAGCAGCCCAGGGAGGAGCGGGGGGGCGAGGGATACGCAGTATTTT.

The J gene is TRBJ1-2, the V gene TRBV18; D call uncertain. V lost 3 bases and J lost 4, with 15 bases in between. CDR1 KGHSH and CDR2 LQKENI come from the germline V gene. The CDR3 length is 15 residues. The CDR3 sequence is CASSPPGNPTYGYTF. The CDR3 DNA reads as TGTGCCAGCTCACCCCCCGGGAACCCCACCTATGGCTACACCTTC.

The chain combines TRBV7-9 with TRBJ1-1, with D perhaps matching TRBD1 (5 bases). The V gene lost 5 bases and the J gene lost 4 bases, with 20 bases spanning the gap. Germline CDR1 reads SEHNR; CDR2 reads FQNEAQ (reference sequence). This CDR3 region has 16 residues. As DNA, the CDR3 is TGTGCCAGCAGCCCGGCAGGGTACGGGAGGGCCACTGAAGCTTTCTTT. This encodes CASSPAGYGRATEAFF. The variable domain in full, with the rest retrieved from reference TRBV7-9 and TRBJ1-1, is DTGVSQNPRHKITKRGQNVTFRCDPISEHNRLYWYRQTLGQGPEFLTYFQNEAQLEKSRLLSDRFSAERPKGSFSTLEIQRTEQGDSAMYLCASSPAGYGRATEAFFGQGTRLTVV.

There are a few counts of this clone. The rearrangement uses TRBV4-3 and TRBJ1-1; D perhaps matches TRBD1 (6 bases). V was clipped by 4 bases and J by 0 bases, with 18 bases between them. The germline gives CDR1 LGHNA, CDR2 YSLEER. The CDR3 loop spans 17 amino acids. The CDR3 DNA is TGCGCCAGCAGCCCCGCCAGGGGATCTCATATGAACACTGAAGCTTTCTTT. Translation: CASSPARGSHMNTEAFF.

The chain employs TRBV18 and TRBJ1-2; D gene ambiguous. The V end lost 4 bases, the J end lost 5 bases, and 20 bases lay between the germline ends. The CDR3 is 16 residues long. Germline V gene lookup returns CDR1 KGHSH and CDR2 LQKENI. Written as DNA, the CDR3 is TGTGCCAGCTCACAGATCGGTCAACCGGGAAGGTATGGCTACACCTTC. The encoded protein is CASSQIGQPGRYGYTF.

This rearrangement joins TRBV7-9 to TRBJ2-7; the match to TRBD1 covers 7 bases. Per the germline V gene, CDR1 is SEHNR and CDR2 is FQNEAQ (reference sequence). V shed 4 bases, J shed 6 bases, and the junction held 6 bases outside the gene matches. This CDR3 is built from 13 residues. As DNA, the CDR3 is TGTGCCAGCAGCTCCCAAACAGGGGTCGAGCAGTACTTC. Its translation: CASSSQTGVEQYF.

This clone has a single count. The rearrangement uses TRBV18 and TRBJ2-3, with 7 bases that match TRBD2. With V trimmed by 0 bases and J by 1 base, 4 bases remained unmatched. Germline-derived CDR1 and CDR2 are KGHSH and LQKENI. The CDR3 runs 16 residues. CDR3: CASSPPSGTRTDTQYF. The CDR3 coding sequence is TGTGCCAGCTCACCACCGAGCGGGACCCGCACAGATACGCAGTATTTT.

The chain recombines TRBV7-2 with TRBJ1-2; possibly TRBD1 for D (5 bases). V was shortened by 5 bases and J by 4 bases, with 17 bases between the two germline ends. The germline CDR1 and CDR2 sequences are SGHTA and FQGNSA. CDR3 length: 15 residues. CDR3 sequence (DNA): TGTGCCAGCAGCCCAAATGCAGGGTATGGCTATGGCTACACCTTC. Protein product: CASSPNAGYGYGYTF.

The chain has TRBV11-3 and TRBJ2-5; possibly TRBD2 for D (7 bases). V was pared by 5 bases and J by 1 base, with 14 bases between. This CDR3 is built from 15 residues. Germline V gene data show CDR1 as SGHNT and CDR2 as YENEEA. The DNA of the CDR3 is TGTGCCAGCAGCCTCGGGGGGCAGGTCCAAGAGACCCAGTACTTC. Its translation is CASSLGGQVQETQYF. Complete variable domain (other parts from reference TRBV11-3 and TRBJ2-5): EAGVVQSPRYKIIEKKQPVAFWCNPISGHNTLYWYLQNLGQGPELLIRYENEEAVDDSQLPKDRFSAERLKGVDSTLKIQPAELGDSAVYLCASSLGGQVQETQYFGPGTRLLVL.

V usage is TRBV11-1 and J usage is TRBJ2-7; D might be TRBD2 (5 bases). V was trimmed by 0 bases and J by 6 bases, leaving 9 bases between them. CDR1 SGHAT and CDR2 FQDESV come from the germline V gene (reference sequence). The CDR3 has 13 amino acids. CDR3: CASSLAPSLEQYF. The DNA for the CDR3 is TGTGCCAGCAGCTTAGCGCCTAGCCTCGAGCAGTACTTC.

This chain joins TRBV29-1 and TRBJ2-2; tentatively, D is TRBD1 or TRBD2 (5 bases each). The CDR3 loop spans 15 amino acids. The V gene lost 4 bases and the J gene lost 3 bases, with 15 bases spanning the gap. CDR1 and CDR2 from the germline V gene are SQVTM and ANQGSEA. CDR3 sequence: CSVVISGTHTGELFF. The CDR3 DNA is TGCAGCGTTGTGATATCAGGGACGCACACCGGGGAGCTGTTTTTT.